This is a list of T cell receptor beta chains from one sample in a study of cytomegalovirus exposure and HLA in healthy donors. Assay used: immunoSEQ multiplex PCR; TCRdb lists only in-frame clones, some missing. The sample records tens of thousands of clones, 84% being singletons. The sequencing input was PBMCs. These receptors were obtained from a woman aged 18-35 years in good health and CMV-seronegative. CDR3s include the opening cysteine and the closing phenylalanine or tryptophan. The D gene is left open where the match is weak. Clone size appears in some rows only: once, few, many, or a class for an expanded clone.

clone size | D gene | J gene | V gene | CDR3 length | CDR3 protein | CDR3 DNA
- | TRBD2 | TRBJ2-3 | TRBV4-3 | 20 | CASSQDLPLAGERGSDTQYF | TGCGCCAGCAGCCAAGATCTACCACTAGCGGGAGAGCGGGGATCAGATACGCAGTATTTT
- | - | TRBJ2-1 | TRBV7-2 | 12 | CASNGDYNEQFF | TGTGCCAGCAATGGAGACTACAATGAGCAGTTCTTC
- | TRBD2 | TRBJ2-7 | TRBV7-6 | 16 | CASSLEVSSGTYEQYF | TGTGCCAGCAGCTTAGAAGTTTCTAGCGGGACTTACGAGCAGTACTTC
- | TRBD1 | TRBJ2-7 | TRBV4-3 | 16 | CASSQDPGQGTYEQYF | TGCGCCAGCAGCCAAGATCCTGGACAGGGGACCTACGAGCAGTACTTC
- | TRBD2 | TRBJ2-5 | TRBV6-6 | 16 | CASSKRGTSGRETQYF | TGTGCCAGCAGTAAAAGGGGAACTAGCGGGCGAGAGACCCAGTACTTC
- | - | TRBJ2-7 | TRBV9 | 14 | CASSVGGAVYEQYF | TGTGCCAGCAGCGTAGGGGGAGCCGTATACGAGCAGTACTTC
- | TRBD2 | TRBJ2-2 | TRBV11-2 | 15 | CASSPTSGKVGELFF | TGTGCCAGCAGCCCGACTAGCGGGAAAGTCGGGGAGCTGTTTTTT
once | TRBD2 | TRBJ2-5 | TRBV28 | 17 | CASSYGTSGSVQETQYF | TGTGCCAGCAGTTATGGGACTAGCGGGAGCGTACAAGAGACCCAGTACTTC
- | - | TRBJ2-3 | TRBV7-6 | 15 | CASSLLGGSTDTQYF | TGTGCCAGCAGCTTATTAGGCGGAAGCACAGATACGCAGTATTTT
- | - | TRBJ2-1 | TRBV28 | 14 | CASSVTSVRNEQFF | TGTGCCAGCAGTGTGACTAGTGTGCGCAATGAGCAGTTCTTC
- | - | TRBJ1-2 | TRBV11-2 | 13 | CASSPQRTYGYTF | TGTGCCAGCAGCCCACAGCGGACCTATGGCTACACCTTC
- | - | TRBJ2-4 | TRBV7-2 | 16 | CASSLGAGGAKNIQYF | TGTGCCAGCAGCTTAGGAGCCGGAGGGGCCAAAAACATTCAGTACTTC
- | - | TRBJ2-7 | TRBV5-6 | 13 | CASSLEGGYEQYF | TGTGCCAGCAGCTTGGAGGGGGGGTACGAGCAGTACTTC
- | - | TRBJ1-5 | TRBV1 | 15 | CTSSHRTGSNQPQHF | TGCACCAGCAGCCATAGGACAGGGAGCAATCAGCCCCAGCATTTT
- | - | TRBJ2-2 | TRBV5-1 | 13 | CASSPGVSGELFF | TGCGCCAGCTCCCCCGGGGTGTCCGGGGAGCTGTTTTTT
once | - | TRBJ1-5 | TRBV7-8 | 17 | CASSLLGASSSNQPQHF | TGTGCCAGCAGCTTACTTGGGGCTAGTTCGAGCAATCAGCCCCAGCATTTT
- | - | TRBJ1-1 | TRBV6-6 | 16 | CASSYFTSPKNTEAFF | TGTGCCAGCAGTTACTTTACGAGTCCTAAAAACACTGAAGCTTTCTTT
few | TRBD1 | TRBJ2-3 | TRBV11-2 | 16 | CASSASHGQGADTQYF | TGTGCCAGCAGCGCCTCTCATGGGCAGGGGGCAGATACGCAGTATTTT
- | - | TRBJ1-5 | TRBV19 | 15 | CASSLLGGGNQPQHF | TGTGCCAGTAGTTTGCTTGGGGGGGGCAATCAGCCCCAGCATTTT
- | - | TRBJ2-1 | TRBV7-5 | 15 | CARSLLAGGVNEQFF | TGTGCCAGAAGCTTATTAGCGGGAGGGGTGAATGAGCAGTTCTTC
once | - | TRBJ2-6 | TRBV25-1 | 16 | CASSAFAGTGANVLTF | TGTGCCAGCAGTGCTTTCGCGGGGACTGGGGCCAACGTCCTGACTTTC
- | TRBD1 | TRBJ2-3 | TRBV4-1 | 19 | CASSQEPKPHRGPTDTQYF | TGCGCCAGCAGCCAAGAACCAAAACCCCACAGGGGGCCCACAGATACGCAGTATTTT
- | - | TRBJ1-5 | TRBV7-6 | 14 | CASSLASAGRPQNF | TGTGCCAGCAGCTTAGCTTCGGCAGGGAGGCCCCAGAATTTT
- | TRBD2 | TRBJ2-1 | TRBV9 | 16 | CASTAGGPASYNEQFF | TGTGCCAGCACGGCGGGAGGGCCTGCCTCGTACAATGAGCAGTTCTTC
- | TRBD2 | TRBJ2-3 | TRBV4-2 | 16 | CASSQGVAGGGDTQYF | TGTGCCAGCAGCCAGGGGGTAGCGGGGGGGGGAGATACGCAGTATTTT
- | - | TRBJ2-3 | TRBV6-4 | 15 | CASSANRFSTDTQYF | TGTGCCAGCAGTGCCAACAGATTTAGCACAGATACGCAGTATTTT
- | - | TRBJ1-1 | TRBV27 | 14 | CASSLGQGGTEAFF | TGTGCCAGCAGTTTAGGCCAGGGAGGGACTGAAGCTTTCTTT
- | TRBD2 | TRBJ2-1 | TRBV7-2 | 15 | CASSLAAGGPSGQFF | TGTGCCAGCAGCTTAGCGGCGGGGGGGCCAAGCGGGCAGTTCTTC
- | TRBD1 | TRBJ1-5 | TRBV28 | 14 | CASRRDRDNQPQHF | TGTGCCAGCAGACGGGACAGGGATAATCAGCCCCAGCATTTT
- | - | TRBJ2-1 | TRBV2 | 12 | CASSEGYAGHFF | TGTGCCAGCAGTGAAGGTTATGCGGGGCACTTCTTC
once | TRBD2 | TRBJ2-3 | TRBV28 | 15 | CASSPTSDRTDTQYF | TGTGCCAGCAGTCCCACTAGCGACCGCACAGATACGCAGTATTTT
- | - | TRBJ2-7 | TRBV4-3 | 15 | CASSQGQGSSYEQYF | TGCGCCAGCAGCCAAGGGCAGGGAAGCTCCTACGAGCAGTACTTC
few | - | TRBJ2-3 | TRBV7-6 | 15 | CASSLVGVSTDTQYF | TGTGCCAGCAGCTTAGTGGGAGTGAGCACAGATACGCAGTATTTT
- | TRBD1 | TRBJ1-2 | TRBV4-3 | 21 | CASSQDFFLTGEGEANYGYPF | TGCGCCAGCAGCCAAGATTTCTTTCTGACAGGGGAGGGGGAGGCTAACTATGGCTACCCCTTC
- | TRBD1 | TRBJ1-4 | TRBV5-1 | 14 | CASSQGQGVEKLFF | TGCGCCAGCAGTCAAGGACAGGGTGTTGAAAAACTGTTTTTT
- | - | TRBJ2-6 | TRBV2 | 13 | CATHVSGANVLTF | TGTGCCACACATGTCTCTGGGGCCAACGTCCTGACTTTC
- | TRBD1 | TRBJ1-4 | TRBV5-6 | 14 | CASTSGTGGKKMFF | TGTGCCAGCACCTCCGGGACAGGGGGGAAAAAGATGTTTTTT
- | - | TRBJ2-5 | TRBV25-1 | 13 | CASSDEIPGTQYF | TGTGCCAGCAGTGACGAGATCCCAGGGACCCAGTACTTC
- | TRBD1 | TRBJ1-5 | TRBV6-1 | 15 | CASSITGGGGGPQHF | TGTGCCAGCAGTATTACAGGGGGCGGAGGGGGGCCCCAGCATTTT
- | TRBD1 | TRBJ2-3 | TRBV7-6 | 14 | CASSLTGGRDTQYF | TGTGCCAGCAGCTTGACAGGGGGCCGAGATACGCAGTATTTT
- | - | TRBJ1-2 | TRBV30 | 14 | CAWSGTVVSYGYTF | TGTGCCTGGAGTGGGACAGTCGTAAGCTATGGCTACACCTTC
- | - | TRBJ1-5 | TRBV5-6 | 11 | CASSLGQPQNF | TGTGCCAGCAGCTTGGGACAGCCCCAGAATTTT
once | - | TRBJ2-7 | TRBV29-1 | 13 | CSVELHNSYEQYF | TGCAGCGTTGAATTGCACAACTCCTACGAGCAGTACTTC
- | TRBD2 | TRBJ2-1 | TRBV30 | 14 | CAWSRTSAYNEQFF | TGTGCCTGGAGTAGGACTAGCGCTTACAATGAGCAGTTCTTC
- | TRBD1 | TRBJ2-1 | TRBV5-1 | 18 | CANIIPEPGQGTCDEQFF | TGCGCCAACATAATACCTGAACCGGGACAGGGGACCTGCGATGAGCAGTTCTTC
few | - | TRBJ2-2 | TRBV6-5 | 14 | CASTYRDHTGELFF | TGTGCCAGCACCTACAGGGATCACACCGGGGAGCTGTTTTTT